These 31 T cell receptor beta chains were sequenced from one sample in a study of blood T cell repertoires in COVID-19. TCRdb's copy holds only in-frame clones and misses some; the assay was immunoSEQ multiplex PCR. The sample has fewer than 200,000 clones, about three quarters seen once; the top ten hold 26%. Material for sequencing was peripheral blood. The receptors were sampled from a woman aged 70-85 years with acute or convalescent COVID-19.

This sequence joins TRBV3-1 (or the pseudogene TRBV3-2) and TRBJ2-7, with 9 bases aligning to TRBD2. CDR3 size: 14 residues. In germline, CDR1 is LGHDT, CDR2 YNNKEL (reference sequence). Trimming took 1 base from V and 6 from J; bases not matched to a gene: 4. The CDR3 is CASSQAASGTEQYF. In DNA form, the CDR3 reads TGTGCCAGCAGCCAAGCCGCTAGCGGGACCGAGCAGTACTTC.

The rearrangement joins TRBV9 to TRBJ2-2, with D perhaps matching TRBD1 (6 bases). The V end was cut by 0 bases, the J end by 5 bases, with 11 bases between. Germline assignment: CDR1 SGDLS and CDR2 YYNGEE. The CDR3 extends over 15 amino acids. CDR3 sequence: CASSVGTARTGELFF. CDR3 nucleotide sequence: TGTGCCAGCAGCGTAGGGACAGCGCGGACCGGGGAGCTGTTTTTT.

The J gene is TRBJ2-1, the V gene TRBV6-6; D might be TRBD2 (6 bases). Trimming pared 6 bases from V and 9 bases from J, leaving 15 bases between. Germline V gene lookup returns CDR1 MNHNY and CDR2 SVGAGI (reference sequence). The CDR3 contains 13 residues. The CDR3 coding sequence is TGTGCCAGCAGCAAAGAGGGAGGATTTGAGCAGTTCTTC. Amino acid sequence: CASSKEGGFEQFF.

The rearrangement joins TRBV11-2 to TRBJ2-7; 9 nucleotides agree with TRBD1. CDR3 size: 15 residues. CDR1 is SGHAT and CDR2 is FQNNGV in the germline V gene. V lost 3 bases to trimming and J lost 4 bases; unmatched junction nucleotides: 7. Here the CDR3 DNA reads TGTGCCAGCAGCTTGGGACAGGGAAATATTTACGAGCAGTACTTC. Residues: CASSLGQGNIYEQYF.

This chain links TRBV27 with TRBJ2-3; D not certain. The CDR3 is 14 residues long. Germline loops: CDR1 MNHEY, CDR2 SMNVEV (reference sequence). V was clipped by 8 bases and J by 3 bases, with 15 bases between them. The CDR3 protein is CASSGPRLTDTQYF. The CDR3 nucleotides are TGTGCCAGCTCTGGCCCAAGACTTACAGATACGCAGTATTTT.

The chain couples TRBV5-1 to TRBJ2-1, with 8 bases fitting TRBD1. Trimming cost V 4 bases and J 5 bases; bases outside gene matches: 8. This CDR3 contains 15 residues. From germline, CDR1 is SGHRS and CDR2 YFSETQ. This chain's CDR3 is CASSVGPGGHNEQFF. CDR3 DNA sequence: TGCGCCAGCAGCGTGGGACCAGGGGGCCACAATGAGCAGTTCTTC. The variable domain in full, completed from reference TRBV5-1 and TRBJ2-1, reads KAGVTQTPRYLIKTRGQQVTLSCSPISGHRSVSWYQQTPGQGLQFLFEYFSETQRNKGNFPGRFSGRQFSNSRSEMNVSTLELGDSALYLCASSVGPGGHNEQFFGPGTRLTVL.

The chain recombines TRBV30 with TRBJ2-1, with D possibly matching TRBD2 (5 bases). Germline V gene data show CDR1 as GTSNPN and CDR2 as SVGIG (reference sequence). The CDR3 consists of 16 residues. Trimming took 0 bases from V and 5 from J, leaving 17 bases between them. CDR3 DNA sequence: TGTGCCTGGAGTGTCGGGGTACTAGTGGCGGACAATGAGCAGTTCTTC. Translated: CAWSVGVLVADNEQFF. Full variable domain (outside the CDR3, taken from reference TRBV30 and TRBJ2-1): SQTIHQWPATLVQPVGSPLSLECTVEGTSNPNLYWYRQAAGRGLQLLFYSVGIGQISSEVPQNLSASRPQDRQFILSSKKLLLSDSGFYLCAWSVGVLVADNEQFFGPGTRLTVL.

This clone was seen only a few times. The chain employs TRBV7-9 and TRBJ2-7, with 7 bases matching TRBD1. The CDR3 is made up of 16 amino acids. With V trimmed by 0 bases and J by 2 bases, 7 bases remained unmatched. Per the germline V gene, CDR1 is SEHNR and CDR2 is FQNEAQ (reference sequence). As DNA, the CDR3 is TGTGCCAGCAGCTTAGCAGTCGGACAGGAAGCCTACGAGCAGTACTTC. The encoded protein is CASSLAVGQEAYEQYF.

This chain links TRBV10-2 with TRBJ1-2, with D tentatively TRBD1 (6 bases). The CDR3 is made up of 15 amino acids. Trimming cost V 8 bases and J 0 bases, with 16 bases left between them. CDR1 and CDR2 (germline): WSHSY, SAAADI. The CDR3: CASGREGGTNYGYTF. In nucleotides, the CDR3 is TGCGCCAGCGGGCGAGAGGGGGGGACTAACTATGGCTACACCTTC.

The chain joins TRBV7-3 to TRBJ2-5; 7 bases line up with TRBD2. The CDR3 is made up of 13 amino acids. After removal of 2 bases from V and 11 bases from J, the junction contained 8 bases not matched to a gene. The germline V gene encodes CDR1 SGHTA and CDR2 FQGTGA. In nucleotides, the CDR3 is TGTGCCAGCAGCTTACTCCAGGGAGGGTTTCAGTACTTC. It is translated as CASSLLQGGFQYF.

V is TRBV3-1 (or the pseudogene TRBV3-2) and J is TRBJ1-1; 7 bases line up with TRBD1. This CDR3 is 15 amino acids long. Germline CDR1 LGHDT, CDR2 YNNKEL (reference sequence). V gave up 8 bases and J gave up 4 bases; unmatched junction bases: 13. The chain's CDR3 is CASGRDSRGSTEAFF. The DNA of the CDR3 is TGTGCCAGCGGGCGGGACAGCCGCGGAAGCACTGAAGCTTTCTTT.

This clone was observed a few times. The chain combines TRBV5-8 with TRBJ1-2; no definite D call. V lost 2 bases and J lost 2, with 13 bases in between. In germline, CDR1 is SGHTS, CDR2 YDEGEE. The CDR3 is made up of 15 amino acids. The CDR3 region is CASSFLGSGNYGYTF. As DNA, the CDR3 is TGTGCCAGCAGCTTTTTGGGCTCAGGCAACTATGGCTACACCTTC.

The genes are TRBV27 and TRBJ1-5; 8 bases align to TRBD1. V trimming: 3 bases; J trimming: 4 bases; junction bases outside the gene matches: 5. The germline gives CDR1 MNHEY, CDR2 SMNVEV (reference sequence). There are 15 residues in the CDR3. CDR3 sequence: CASSFTTGGNQPQHF. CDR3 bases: TGTGCCAGCAGTTTTACAACAGGGGGAAATCAGCCCCAGCATTTT.

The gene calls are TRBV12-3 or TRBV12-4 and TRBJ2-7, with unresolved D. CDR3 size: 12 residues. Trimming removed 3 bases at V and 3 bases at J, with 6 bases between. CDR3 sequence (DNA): TGTGCCAGCAGTTTTAGTATCTACGAGCAGTACTTC. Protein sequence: CASSFSIYEQYF.

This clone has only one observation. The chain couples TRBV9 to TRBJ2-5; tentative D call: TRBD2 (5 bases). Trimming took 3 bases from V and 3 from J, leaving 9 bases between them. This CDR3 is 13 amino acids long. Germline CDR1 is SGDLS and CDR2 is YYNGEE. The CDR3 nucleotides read TGTGCCAGCAGCGGAGGGCCCGAAGAGACCCAGTACTTC. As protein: CASSGGPEETQYF.

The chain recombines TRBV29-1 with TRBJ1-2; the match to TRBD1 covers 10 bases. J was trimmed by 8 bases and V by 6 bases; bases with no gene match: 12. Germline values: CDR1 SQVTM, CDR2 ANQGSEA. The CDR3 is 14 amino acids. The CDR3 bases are TGCAGCGTCAGGGACAGGGGCGAATTGTTAGGCTACACCTTC. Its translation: CSVRDRGELLGYTF.

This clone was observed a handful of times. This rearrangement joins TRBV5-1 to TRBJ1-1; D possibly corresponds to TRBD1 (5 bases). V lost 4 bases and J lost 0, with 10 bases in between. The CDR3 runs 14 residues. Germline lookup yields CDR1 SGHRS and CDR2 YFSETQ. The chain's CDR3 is CASSVGVLNTEAFF. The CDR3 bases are TGCGCCAGCAGCGTAGGGGTTTTGAACACTGAAGCTTTCTTT.

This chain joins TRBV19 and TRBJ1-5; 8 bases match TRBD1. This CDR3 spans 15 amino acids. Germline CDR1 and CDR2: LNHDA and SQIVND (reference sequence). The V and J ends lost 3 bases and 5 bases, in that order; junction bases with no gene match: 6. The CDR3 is CASSMQQGEDQPQHF. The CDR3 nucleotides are TGTGCCAGTAGTATGCAACAGGGGGAGGATCAGCCCCAGCATTTT.

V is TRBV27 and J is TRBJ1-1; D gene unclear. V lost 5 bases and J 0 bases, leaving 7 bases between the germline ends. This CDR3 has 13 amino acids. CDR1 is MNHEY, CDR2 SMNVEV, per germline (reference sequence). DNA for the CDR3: TGTGCCAGCAGTCCTTCAGTGAACACTGAAGCTTTCTTT. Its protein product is CASSPSVNTEAFF.

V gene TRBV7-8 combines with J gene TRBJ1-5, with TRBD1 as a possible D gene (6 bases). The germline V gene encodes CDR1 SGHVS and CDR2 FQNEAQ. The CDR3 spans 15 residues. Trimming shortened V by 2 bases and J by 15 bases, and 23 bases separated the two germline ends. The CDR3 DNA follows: TGTGCCAGCAGCTTACAGCAGGGGCCTGGGGCCATTTGGCATTTT. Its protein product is CASSLQQGPGAIWHF.

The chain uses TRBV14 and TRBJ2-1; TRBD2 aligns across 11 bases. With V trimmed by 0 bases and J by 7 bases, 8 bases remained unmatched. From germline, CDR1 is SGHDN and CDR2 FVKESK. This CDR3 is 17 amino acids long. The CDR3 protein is CASSQERRLAGWNEQFF. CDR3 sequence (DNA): TGTGCCAGCAGCCAAGAACGGCGACTAGCGGGATGGAATGAGCAGTTCTTC.

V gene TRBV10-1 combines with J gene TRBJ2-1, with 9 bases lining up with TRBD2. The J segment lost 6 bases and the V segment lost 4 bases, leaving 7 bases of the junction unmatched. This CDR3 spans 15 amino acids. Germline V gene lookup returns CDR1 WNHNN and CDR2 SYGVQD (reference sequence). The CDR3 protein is CASSGAGGGPNEQFF. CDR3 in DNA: TGCGCCAGCAGTGGAGCGGGAGGAGGGCCCAATGAGCAGTTCTTC.

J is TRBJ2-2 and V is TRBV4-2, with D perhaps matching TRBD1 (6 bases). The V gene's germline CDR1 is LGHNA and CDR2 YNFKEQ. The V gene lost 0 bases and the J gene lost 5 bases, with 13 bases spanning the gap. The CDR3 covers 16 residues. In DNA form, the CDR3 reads TGTGCCAGCAGCCAAGATCTCCTAACAGGGACCGGGGAGCTGTTTTTT. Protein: CASSQDLLTGTGELFF.

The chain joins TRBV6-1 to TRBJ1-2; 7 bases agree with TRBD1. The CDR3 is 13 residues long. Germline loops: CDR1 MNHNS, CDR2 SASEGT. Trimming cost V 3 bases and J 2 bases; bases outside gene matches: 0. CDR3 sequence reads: CASSETGNYGYTF. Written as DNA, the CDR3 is TGTGCCAGCAGTGAGACAGGGAACTATGGCTACACCTTC.

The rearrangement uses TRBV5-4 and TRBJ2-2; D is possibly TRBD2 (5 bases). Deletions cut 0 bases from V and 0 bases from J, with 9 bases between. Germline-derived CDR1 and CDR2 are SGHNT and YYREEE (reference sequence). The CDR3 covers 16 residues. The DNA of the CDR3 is TGTGCCAGCAGCTTGGGAGGCGGGTCGAACACCGGGGAGCTGTTTTTT. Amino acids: CASSLGGGSNTGELFF.

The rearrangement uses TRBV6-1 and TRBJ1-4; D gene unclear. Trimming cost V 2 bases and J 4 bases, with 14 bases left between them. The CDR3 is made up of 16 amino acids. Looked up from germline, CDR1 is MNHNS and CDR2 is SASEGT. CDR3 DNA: TGTGCCAGCAGTGAAAACCAGGCAGGTTATAATGAAAAACTGTTTTTT. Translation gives CASSENQAGYNEKLFF.

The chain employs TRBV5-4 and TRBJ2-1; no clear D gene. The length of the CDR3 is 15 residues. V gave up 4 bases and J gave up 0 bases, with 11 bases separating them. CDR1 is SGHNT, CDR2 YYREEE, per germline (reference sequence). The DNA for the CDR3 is TGTGCCAGCAGCCGCGACACGAGCTCCTACAATGAGCAGTTCTTC. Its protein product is CASSRDTSSYNEQFF. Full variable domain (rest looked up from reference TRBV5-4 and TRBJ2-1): ETGVTQSPTHLIKTRGQQVTLRCSSQSGHNTVSWYQQALGQGPQFIFQYYREEENGRGNFPPRFSGLQFPNYSSELNVNALELDDSALYLCASSRDTSSYNEQFFGPGTRLTVL.

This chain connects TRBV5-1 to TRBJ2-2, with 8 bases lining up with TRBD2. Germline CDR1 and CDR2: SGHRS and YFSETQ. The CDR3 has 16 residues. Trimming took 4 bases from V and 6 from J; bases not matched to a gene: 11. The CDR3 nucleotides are TGCGCCAGCAGCCCCCTCTCAGCGGGAGTTCCCGGGGAGCTGTTTTTT. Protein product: CASSPLSAGVPGELFF. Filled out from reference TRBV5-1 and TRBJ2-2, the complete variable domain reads KAGVTQTPRYLIKTRGQQVTLSCSPISGHRSVSWYQQTPGQGLQFLFEYFSETQRNKGNFPGRFSGRQFSNSRSEMNVSTLELGDSALYLCASSPLSAGVPGELFFGEGSRLTVL.

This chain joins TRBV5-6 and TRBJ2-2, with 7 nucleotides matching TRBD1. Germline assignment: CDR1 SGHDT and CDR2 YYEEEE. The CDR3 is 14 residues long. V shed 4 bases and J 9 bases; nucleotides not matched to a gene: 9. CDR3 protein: CASSLDRAGRELFF. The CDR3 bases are TGTGCCAGCAGCCTCGACAGGGCTGGCAGGGAGCTGTTTTTT.

The CDR3 region is CASSQSGITSNEQFF. The CDR3 DNA sequence: TGTGCCAGCAGTCAAAGCGGGATTACCTCCAATGAGCAGTTCTTC. The rearrangement uses TRBV2 and TRBJ2-1, with 7 bases aligning to TRBD2. CDR3 length: 15 residues. Germline loops: CDR1 SNHLY, CDR2 FYNNEI. With 5 bases clipped from V and 6 bases from J, the junction kept 10 bases outside the gene matches.

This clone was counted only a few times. The CDR3 DNA sequence: TGTGCCAGCAGCTTGTTTAGGGCGGGACAGGACCAAGAGACCCAGTACTTC. Residues: CASSLFRAGQDQETQYF. The chain couples TRBV5-6 to TRBJ2-5, with TRBD1 matching over 8 bases. The V gene's germline CDR1 is SGHDT and CDR2 YYEEEE. Trimming took 1 base from V and 0 from J; bases not matched to a gene: 8. This CDR3 has 17 amino acids.